The next 2 T cell receptor beta chains were all read from a single sample in a study of cytotoxic CD8 clonotypes in ibrutinib-treated CLL. This table comes from immunoSEQ multiplex PCR, and its TCRdb copy is limited to in-frame clones, with some not included. The sample contains 35,000 to 40,000 clones, approximately 70% of which appear only once. This specimen was PBMCs, taken at disease progression, from a patient treated with ibrutinib. The receptors come from a human donor with chronic lymphocytic leukemia.

This sequence joins TRBV5-6 and TRBJ1-1; D gene ambiguous. This CDR3 has 14 amino acids. Trimming took off 4 bases at V and 3 bases at J, with 13 bases between the two ends. From germline, CDR1 is SGHDT and CDR2 YYEEEE. CDR3 amino acids: CASSTKGPDTEAFF. DNA for the CDR3: TGTGCCAGCAGCACAAAAGGGCCCGACACTGAAGCTTTCTTT.

The rearrangement links TRBV11-2 to TRBJ1-2, with unresolved D. The germline V and J ends were trimmed by 0 bases and 5 bases, with 16 bases remaining between them. CDR1 and CDR2 from the germline V gene are SGHAT and FQNNGV. The CDR3 totals 16 residues. CDR3 nucleotides: TGTGCCAGCAGCTTAGACCTTTCTGTCAGCCTTTATGGCTACACCTTC. Residues: CASSLDLSVSLYGYTF.